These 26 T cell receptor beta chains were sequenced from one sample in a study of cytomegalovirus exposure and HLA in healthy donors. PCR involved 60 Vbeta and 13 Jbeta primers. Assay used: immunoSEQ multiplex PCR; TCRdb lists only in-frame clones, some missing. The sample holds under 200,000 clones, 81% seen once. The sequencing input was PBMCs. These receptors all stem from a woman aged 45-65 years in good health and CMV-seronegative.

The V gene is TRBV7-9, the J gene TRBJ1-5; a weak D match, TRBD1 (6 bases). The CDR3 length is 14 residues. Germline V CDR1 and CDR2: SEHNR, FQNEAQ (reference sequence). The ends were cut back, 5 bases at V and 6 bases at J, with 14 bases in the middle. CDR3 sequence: CASSPTEGGQPQHF. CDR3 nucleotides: TGTGCCAGCAGCCCAACGGAAGGGGGTCAGCCCCAGCATTTT.

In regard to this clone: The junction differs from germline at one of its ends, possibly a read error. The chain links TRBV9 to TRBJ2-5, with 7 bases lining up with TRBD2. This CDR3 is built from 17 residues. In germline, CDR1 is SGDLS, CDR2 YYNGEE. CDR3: CASSERGHGWGQGTQYF. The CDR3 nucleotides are TGTGCCAGCAGCGAGCGGGGTCACGGTTGGGGCCAAGGGACCCAGTACTTC.

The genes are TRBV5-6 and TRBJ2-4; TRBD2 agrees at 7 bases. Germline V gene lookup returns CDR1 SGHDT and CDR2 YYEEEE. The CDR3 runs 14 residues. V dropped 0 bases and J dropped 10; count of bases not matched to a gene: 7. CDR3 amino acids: CASSLAGGMGIQYF. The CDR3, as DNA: TGTGCCAGCAGCTTGGCCGGGGGGATGGGGATTCAGTACTTC.

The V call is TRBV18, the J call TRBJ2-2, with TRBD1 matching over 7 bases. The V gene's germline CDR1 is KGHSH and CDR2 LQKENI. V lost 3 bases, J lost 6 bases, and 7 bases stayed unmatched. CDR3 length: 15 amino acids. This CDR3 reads CASSPRGQVPGELFF. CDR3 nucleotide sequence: TGTGCCAGCTCACCGCGAGGACAGGTTCCCGGGGAGCTGTTTTTT. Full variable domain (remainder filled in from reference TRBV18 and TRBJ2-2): NAGVMQNPRHLVRRRGQEARLRCSPMKGHSHVYWYRQLPEEGLKFMVYLQKENIIDESGMPKERFSAEFPKEGPSILRIQQVVRGDSAAYFCASSPRGQVPGELFFGEGSRLTVL.

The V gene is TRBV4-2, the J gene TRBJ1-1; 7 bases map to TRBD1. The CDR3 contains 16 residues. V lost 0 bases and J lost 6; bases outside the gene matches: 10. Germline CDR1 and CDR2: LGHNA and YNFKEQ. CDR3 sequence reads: CASSQEPGAGGSEAFF. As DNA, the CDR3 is TGTGCCAGCAGCCAAGAACCCGGGGCAGGGGGATCTGAAGCTTTCTTT.

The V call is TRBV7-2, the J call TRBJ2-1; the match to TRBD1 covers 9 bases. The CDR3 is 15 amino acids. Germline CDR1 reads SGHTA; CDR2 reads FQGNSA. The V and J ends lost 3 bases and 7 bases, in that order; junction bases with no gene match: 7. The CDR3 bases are TGTGCCAGCAGCTTGGACAGGGGTGTGACGAATGAGCAGTTCTTC. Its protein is CASSLDRGVTNEQFF.

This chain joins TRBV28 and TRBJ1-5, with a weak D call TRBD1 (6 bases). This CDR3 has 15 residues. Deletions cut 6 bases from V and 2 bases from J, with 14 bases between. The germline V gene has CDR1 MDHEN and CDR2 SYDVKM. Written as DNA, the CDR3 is TGTGCCAGCAGCATACAGGGCAAGGGCAATCAGCCCCAGCATTTT. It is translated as CASSIQGKGNQPQHF.

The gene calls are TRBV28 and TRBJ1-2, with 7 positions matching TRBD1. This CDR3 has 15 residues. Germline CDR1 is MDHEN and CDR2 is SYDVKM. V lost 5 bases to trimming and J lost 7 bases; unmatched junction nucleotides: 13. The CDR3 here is CASSGNDGTALGYTF. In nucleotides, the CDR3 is TGTGCCAGCAGTGGGAACGACGGGACAGCGCTTGGCTACACCTTC.

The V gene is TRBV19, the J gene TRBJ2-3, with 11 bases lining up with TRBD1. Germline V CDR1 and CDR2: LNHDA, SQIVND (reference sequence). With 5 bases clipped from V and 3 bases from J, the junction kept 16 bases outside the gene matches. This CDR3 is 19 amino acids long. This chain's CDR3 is CASSAAGTGGFGLTDTQYF. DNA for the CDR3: TGTGCCAGTAGTGCAGCCGGGACAGGGGGTTTTGGCTTAACAGATACGCAGTATTTT. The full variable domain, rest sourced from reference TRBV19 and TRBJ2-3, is DGGITQSPKYLFRKEGQNVTLSCEQNLNHDAMYWYRQDPGQGLRLIYYSQIVNDFQKGDIAEGYSVSREKKESFPLTVTSAQKNPTAFYLCASSAAGTGGFGLTDTQYFGPGTRLTVL.

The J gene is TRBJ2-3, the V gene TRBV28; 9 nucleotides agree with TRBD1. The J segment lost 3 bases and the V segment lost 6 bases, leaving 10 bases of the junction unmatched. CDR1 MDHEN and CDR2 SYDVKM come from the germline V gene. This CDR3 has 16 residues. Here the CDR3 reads CASSLDTGGATDTQYF. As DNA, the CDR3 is TGTGCCAGCAGCCTGGATACAGGGGGCGCGACAGATACGCAGTATTTT.

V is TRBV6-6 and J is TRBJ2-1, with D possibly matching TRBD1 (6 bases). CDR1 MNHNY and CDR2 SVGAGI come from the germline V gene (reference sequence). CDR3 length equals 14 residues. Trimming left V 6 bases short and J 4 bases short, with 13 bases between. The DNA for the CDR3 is TGTGCCAGCAGACTAGGGGGTGGGTACAATGAGCAGTTCTTC. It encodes CASRLGGGYNEQFF.

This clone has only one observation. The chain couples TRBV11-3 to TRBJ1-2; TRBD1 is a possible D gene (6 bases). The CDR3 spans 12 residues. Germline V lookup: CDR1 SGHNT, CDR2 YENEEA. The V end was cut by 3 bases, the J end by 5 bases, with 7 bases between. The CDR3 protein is CASSFTGYGYTF. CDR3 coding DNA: TGTGCCAGCAGCTTCACAGGGTATGGCTACACCTTC.

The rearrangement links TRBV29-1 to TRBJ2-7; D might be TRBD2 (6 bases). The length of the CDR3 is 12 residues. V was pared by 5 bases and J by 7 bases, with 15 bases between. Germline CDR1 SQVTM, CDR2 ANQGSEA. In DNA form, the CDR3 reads TGCAGCGTTCTCATTTCTGCGGGGGAGCAGTACTTC. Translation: CSVLISAGEQYF.

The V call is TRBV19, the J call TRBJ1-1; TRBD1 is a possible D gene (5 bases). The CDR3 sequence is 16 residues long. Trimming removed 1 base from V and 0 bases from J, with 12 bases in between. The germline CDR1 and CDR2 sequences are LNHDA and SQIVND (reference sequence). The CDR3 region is CASSIGAGFMNTEAFF. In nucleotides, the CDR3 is TGTGCCAGTAGTATAGGAGCAGGGTTTATGAACACTGAAGCTTTCTTT.

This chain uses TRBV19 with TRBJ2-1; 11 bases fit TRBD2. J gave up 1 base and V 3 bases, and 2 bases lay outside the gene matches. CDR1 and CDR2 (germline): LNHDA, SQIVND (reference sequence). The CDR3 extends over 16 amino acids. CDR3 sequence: CASSITSGSSYNEQFF. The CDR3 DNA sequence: TGTGCCAGTAGTATCACTAGCGGGAGTTCCTACAATGAGCAGTTCTTC. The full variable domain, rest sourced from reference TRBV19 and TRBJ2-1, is DGGITQSPKYLFRKEGQNVTLSCEQNLNHDAMYWYRQDPGQGLRLIYYSQIVNDFQKGDIAEGYSVSREKKESFPLTVTSAQKNPTAFYLCASSITSGSSYNEQFFGPGTRLTVL.

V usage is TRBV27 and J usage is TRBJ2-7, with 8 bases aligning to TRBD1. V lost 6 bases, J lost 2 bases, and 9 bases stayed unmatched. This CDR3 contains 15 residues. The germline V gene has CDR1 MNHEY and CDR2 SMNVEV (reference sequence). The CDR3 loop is CASSPLGTGTYEQYF. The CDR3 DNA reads TGTGCCAGCAGCCCCCTGGGGACAGGTACCTACGAGCAGTACTTC.

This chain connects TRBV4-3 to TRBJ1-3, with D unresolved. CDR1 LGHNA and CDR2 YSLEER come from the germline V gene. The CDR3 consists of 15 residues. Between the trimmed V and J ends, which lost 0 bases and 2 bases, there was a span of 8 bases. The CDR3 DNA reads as TGCGCCAGCAGCCAAGATAGAGGGACTGGAAACACCATATATTTT. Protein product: CASSQDRGTGNTIYF.

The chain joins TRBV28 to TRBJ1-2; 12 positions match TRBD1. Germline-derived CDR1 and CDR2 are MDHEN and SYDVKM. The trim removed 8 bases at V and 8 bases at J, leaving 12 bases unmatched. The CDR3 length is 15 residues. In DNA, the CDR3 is TGTGCCAGCGGGGGACAGGGGGCAGGTTGGTTGGGCTACACCTTC. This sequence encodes CASGGQGAGWLGYTF.

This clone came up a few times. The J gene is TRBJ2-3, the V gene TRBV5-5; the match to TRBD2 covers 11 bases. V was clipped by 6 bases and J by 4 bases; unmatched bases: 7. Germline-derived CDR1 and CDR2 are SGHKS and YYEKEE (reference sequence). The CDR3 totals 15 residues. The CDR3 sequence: CASTVAGGPSDTQYF. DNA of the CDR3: TGTGCCAGCACCGTAGCGGGGGGGCCCTCAGATACGCAGTATTTT.

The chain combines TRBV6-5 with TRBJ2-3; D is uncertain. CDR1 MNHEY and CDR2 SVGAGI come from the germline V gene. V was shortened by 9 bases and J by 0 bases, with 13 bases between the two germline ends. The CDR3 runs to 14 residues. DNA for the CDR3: TGTGCCAGTACCGCCGACATCAGCACAGATACGCAGTATTTT. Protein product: CASTADISTDTQYF.

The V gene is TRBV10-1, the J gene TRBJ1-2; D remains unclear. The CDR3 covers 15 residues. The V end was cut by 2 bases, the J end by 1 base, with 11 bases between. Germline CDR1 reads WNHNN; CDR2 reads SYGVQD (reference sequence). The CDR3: CASSELAQDNYGYTF. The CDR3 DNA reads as TGCGCCAGCAGTGAGCTGGCGCAGGATAACTATGGCTACACCTTC.

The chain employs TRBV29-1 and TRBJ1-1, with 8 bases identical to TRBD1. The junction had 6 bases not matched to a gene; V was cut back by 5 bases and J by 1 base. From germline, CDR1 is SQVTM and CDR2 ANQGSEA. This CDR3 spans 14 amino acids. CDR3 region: CSVLDRAGNTEAFF. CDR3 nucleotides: TGCAGCGTTTTGGACAGGGCGGGGAACACTGAAGCTTTCTTT.

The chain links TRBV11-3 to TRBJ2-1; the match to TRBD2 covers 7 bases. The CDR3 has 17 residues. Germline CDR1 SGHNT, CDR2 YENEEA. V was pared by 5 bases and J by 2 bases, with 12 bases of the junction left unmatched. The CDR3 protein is CASSTPISSGTYNEQFF. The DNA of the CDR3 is TGTGCCAGCAGCACTCCTATATCAAGCGGGACCTACAATGAGCAGTTCTTC.

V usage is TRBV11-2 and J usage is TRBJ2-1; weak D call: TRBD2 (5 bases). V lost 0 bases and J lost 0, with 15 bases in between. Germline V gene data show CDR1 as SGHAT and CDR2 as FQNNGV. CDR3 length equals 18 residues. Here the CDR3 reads CASSLDPGEGLSYNEQFF. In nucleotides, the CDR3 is TGTGCCAGCAGCTTAGATCCCGGAGAGGGCCTCTCCTACAATGAGCAGTTCTTC. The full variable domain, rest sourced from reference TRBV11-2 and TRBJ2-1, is EAGVAQSPRYKIIEKRQSVAFWCNPISGHATLYWYQQILGQGPKLLIQFQNNGVVDDSQLPKDRFSAERLKGVDSTLKIQPAKLEDSAVYLCASSLDPGEGLSYNEQFFGPGTRLTVL.

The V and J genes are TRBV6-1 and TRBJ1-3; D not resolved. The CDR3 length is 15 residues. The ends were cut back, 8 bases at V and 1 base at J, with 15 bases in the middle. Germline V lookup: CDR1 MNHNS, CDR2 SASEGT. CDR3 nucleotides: TGTGCCAGCCCTAAAAACCGGGGTTCTGGAAACACCATATATTTT. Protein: CASPKNRGSGNTIYF.

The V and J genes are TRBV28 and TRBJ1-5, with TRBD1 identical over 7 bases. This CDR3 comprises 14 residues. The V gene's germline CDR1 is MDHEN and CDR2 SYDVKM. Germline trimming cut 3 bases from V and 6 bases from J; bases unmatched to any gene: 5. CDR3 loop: CASSLGTVVQPQHF. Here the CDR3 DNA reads TGTGCCAGCAGTTTGGGGACAGTCGTTCAGCCCCAGCATTTT.